This TCR beta chain was identified in a study of blood T cell repertoires in COVID-19. Study background: From T cells, B-cell-depleted T cells, or PBMCs came the material, which was cDNA or gDNA.

Each participant's cohort was designated according to participant-reported clinical history. Either two negative PCRs, clearance, or symptom resolution qualified Cohort 3 donors as recovered. CDR3 length: 15 amino acids. Trimming stripped 6 bases from V and 1 base from J, with 15 bases between. Germline lookup yields CDR1 MNHEY and CDR2 SVGAGI. In the original workflow: The assay estimated nucleated cells by amplifying reference gene primers. Some clones are missing from TCRdb's copy, which holds only in-frame ones; the method was immunoSEQ multiplex PCR. V, J and clone size reflect that table, while D and trimming were determined from the DNA. The repertoire holds just over 300,000 clones, with approximately 83% as singletons.

This TCR derives from a man aged 25 to 40 who had recovered from COVID-19. The sequencing sample was made of PBMCs or T cells enriched from blood (not recorded which). The rearrangement links TRBV6-5 to TRBJ1-1; D might be TRBD1 (5 bases). CDR3 amino acids: CASRVQVLGNTEAFF. CDR3 in DNA: TGTGCCAGCAGAGTACAGGTACTGGGGAACACTGAAGCTTTCTTT.